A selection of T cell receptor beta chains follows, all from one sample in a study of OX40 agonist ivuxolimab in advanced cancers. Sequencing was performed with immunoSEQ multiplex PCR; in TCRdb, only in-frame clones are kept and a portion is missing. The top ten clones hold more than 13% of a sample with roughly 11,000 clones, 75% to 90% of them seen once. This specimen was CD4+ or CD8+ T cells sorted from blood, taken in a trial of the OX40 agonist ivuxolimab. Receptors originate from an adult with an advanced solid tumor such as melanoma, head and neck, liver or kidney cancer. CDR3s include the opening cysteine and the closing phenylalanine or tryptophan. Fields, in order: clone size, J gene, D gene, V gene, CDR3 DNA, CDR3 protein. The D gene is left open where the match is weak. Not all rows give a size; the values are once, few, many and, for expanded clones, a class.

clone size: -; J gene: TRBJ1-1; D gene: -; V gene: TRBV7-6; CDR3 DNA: TGTGCCAGTCGAAAGGGGATGGACACTGAAGCTTTCTTT; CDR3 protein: CASRKGMDTEAFF
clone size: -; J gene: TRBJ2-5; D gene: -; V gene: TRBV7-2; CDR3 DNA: TGTGCCAGCAGCCCAGGGGGCGGGGTAGCGGGTATCAAAGAGACCCAGTACTTC; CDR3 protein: CASSPGGGVAGIKETQYF
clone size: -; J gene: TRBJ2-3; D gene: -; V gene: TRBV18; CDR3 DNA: TGTGCCAGCTCACCGCCCGAGGACTGGGGAGATACGCAGTATTTT; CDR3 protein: CASSPPEDWGDTQYF
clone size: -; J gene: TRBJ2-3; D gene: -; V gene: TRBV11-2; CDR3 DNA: TGTGCCAGCAGCTTAGGAGCTGGGCCAGATACGCAGTATTTT; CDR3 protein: CASSLGAGPDTQYF
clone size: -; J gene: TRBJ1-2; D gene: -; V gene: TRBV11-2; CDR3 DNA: TGTGCCAGCAGCCCCACGGGGAAGGGCTATGGCTACACCTTC; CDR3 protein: CASSPTGKGYGYTF
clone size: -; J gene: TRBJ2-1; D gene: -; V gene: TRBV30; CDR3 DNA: TGTGCCTGGAGGCACTTAGGGGGTCTAGGACCCCAATACAATGAGCAGTTCTTC; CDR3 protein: CAWRHLGGLGPQYNEQFF
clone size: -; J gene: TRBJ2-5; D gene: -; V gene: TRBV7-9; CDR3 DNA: TGTGCCAGCAGCTCAGGGGAGACCCAGTACTTC; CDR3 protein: CASSSGETQYF
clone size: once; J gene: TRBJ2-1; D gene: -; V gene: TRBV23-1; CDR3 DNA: TGCGCCAGGGAAAGGAGAGGTCTCTCCTACAATGAGCAGTTCTTC; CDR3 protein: CARERRGLSYNEQFF
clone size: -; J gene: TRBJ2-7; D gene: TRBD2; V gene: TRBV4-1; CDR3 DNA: TGCGCCAGCAGCAAAGAGCCGACTAGCGGGGGTTTTTACGAGCAGTACTTC; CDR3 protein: CASSKEPTSGGFYEQYF
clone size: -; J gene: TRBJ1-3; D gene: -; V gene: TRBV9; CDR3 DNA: TGTGCCAGCAGCGGCCACGGGGGCGGGGGAAACACCATATATTTT; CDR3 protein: CASSGHGGGGNTIYF
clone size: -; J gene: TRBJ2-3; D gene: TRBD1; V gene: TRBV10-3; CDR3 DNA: TGTGCCATCAGCGGACAGGGGGGACACACAGATACGCAGTATTTT; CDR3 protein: CAISGQGGHTDTQYF
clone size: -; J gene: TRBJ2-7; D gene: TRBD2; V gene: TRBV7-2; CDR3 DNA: TGTGCCAGCAGCTTCGCGGGGACTAGCGGGCTGGGGGCCTACGAGCAGTACTTC; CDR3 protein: CASSFAGTSGLGAYEQYF
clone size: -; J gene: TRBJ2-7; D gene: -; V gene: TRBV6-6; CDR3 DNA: TGTGCGGCAGGGGCCTACGAGCAGTACTTC; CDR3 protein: CAAGAYEQYF
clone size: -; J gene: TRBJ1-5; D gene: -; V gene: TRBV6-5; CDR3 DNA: TGTGCCAGCGCGGGGAAGACAGTCAATCAGCCCCAGCATTTT; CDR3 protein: CASAGKTVNQPQHF
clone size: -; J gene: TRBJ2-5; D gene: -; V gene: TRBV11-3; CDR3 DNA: TGTGCCAGCAGCTTAGGCGGGGCAACGGGGACCCAGTACTTC; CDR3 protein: CASSLGGATGTQYF
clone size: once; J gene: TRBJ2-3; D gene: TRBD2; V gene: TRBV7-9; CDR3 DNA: TGTGCCAGCAGCCCCGGACTAGCGGGAGGATTTGAAAGCACAGATACGCAGTATTTT; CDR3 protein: CASSPGLAGGFESTDTQYF
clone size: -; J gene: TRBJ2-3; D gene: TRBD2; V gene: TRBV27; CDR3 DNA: TGTGCCAGCAGTTTAACGGGACTAGTAGGAGCAGATACGCAGTATTTT; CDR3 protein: CASSLTGLVGADTQYF
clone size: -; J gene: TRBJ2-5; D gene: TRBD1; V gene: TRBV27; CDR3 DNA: TGTGCCAGCAGTCAGAGGACAGGCCAAGAGACCCAGTACTTC; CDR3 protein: CASSQRTGQETQYF
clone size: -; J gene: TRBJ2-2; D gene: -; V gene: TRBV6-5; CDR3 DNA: TGTGCCAGCAGTTACCGGACACCGACCGGGGAGCTGTTTTTT; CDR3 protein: CASSYRTPTGELFF
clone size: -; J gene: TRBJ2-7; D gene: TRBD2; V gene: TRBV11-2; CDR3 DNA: TGTGCCAGCAGCCAAGAGGAAGCGGGGGCCCGCTACGAGCAGTACTTC; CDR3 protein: CASSQEEAGARYEQYF
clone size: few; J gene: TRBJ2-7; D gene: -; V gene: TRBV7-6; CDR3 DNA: TGTGCCAGCAGCTTAGGGTCTAACTCCTACGAGCAGTACTTC; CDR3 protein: CASSLGSNSYEQYF
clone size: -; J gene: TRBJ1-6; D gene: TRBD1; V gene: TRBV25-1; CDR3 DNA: TGTGCCAGCAGTGAATCGACAGGGGCTGCACCCCTCCACTTT; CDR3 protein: CASSESTGAAPLHF
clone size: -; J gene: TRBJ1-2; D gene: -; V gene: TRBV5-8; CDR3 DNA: TGTGCCAGCAGCTTATTACAGGACAACTATGGCTACACCTTC; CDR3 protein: CASSLLQDNYGYTF
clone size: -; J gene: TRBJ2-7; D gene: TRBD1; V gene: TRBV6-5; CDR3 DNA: TGTGCCAGCAGTCCCGGGACAGGGGGCGACGAGCAGTACTTC; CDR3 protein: CASSPGTGGDEQYF
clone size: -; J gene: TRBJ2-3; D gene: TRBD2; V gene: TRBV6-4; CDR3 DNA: TGTGCCAGCAGTGAATGGGGTAGCGGGGCAGATACGCAGTATTTT; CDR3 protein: CASSEWGSGADTQYF
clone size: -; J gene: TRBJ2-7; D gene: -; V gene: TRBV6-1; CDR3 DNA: TGTGCCAGCAGCGAGGGGGGTCCCTACGAGCAGTACTTC; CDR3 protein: CASSEGGPYEQYF
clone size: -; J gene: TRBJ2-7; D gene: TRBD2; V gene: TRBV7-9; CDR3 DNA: TGTGCCAGCAGCTTATGGGTCGGGGGGGGCGACGACGACGAGCAGTACTTC; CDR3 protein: CASSLWVGGGDDDEQYF
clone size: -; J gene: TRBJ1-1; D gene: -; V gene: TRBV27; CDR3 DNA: TGTGCCAGCAGTTGGACCGGGACCGGAGGCACTGAAGCTTTCTTT; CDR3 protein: CASSWTGTGGTEAFF
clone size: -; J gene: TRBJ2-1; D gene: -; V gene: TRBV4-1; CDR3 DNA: TGCGCCAGCAGCCAAACGGGGGACGATGAGCAGTTCTTC; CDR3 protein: CASSQTGDDEQFF
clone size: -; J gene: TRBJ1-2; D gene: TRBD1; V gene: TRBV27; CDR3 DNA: TGTGCCAGCAGTTCAGGACAGGGACCCTATGGCTACACCTTC; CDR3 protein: CASSSGQGPYGYTF
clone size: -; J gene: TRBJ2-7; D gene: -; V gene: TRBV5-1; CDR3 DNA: TGCGCCAGCAGCTTGGTTAGCGCCCTCGACGAGCAGTACTTC; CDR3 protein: CASSLVSALDEQYF
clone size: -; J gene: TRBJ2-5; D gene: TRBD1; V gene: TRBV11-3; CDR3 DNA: TGTGCCAGCAGCACCCGGGACAGGGGGCAAGAGACCCAGTACTTC; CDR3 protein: CASSTRDRGQETQYF
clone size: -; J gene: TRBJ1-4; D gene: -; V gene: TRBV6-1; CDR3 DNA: TGTGCCAGCAGTGAAGCGCCCACAACTAATGAAAAACTGTTTTTT; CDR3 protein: CASSEAPTTNEKLFF
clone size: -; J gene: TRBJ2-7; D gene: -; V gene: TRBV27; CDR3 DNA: TGTGCCGCAGGAACTAGCTTCTACGAGCAGTACTTC; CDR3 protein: CAAGTSFYEQYF
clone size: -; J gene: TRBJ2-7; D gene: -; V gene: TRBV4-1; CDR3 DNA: TGCGCCAGCAGCCAAGATAGGGGACTGACCTACGAGCAGTACTTC; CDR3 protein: CASSQDRGLTYEQYF
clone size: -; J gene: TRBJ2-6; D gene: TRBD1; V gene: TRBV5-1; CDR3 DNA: TGCGCCAGCAGCTTGTCGACAGGGAGTGGTGGGGCCAACGTCCTGACTTTC; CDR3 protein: CASSLSTGSGGANVLTF
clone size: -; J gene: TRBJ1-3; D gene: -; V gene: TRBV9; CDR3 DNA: TGTGCCAGCAGCGTAGCCGCCCAGAGCTCTGGAAACACCATATATTTT; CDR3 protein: CASSVAAQSSGNTIYF
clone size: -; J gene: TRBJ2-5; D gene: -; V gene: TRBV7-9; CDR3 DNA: TGTGCCAGCTCAGGGGCTGAGACCCAGTACTTC; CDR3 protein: CASSGAETQYF
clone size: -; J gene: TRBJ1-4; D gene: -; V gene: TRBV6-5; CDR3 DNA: TGTGCCAGCAGTCCTGGGTTATCTGAAAAACTGTTTTTT; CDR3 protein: CASSPGLSEKLFF
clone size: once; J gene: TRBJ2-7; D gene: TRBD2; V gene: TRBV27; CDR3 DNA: TGTGCCAGCAGTCCTAGCGGGGGGCCCGTTTCTGACGAGCAGTACTTC; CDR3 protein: CASSPSGGPVSDEQYF
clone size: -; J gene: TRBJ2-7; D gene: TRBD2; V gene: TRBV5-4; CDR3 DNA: TGTGCCAGCAGCAAGTTACTAGCGGGGGACCCGCCCGAGCAGTACTTC; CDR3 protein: CASSKLLAGDPPEQYF
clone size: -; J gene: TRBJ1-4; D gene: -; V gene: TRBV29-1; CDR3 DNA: TGCAGCGCCTCCGGGACAAGCAGCCAAAATGAAAAACTGTTTTTT; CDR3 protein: CSASGTSSQNEKLFF
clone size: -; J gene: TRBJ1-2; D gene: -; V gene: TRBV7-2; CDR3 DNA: TGTGCCAGCAGCTTAGGAGGGGGGCCAAAAGACACCTTC; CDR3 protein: CASSLGGGPKDTF
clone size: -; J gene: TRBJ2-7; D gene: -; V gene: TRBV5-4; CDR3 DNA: TGTGCCAGCAGAAAAGACAGCTACGAGCAGTACTTC; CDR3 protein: CASRKDSYEQYF
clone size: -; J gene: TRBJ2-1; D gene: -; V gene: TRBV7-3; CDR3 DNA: TGTGCCAGCAGCCACCACTTAGCGGTGAGCTCCTACAATGAGCAGTTCTTC; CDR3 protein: CASSHHLAVSSYNEQFF
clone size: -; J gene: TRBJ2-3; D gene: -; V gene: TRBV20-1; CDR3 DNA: TGCAGTGCTAGTACAGATACGCAGTATTTT; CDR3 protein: CSASTDTQYF
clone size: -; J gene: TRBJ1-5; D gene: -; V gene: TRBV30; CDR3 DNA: TGTGCCTGGAGTGTAGGCCAGAGTAATCAGCCCCAGCATTTT; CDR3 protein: CAWSVGQSNQPQHF
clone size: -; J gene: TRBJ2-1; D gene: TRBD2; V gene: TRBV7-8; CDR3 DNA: TGTGCCAGCAGCTCACGAGCGGGGGTTCTCTACAATGAGCAGTTCTTC; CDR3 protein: CASSSRAGVLYNEQFF
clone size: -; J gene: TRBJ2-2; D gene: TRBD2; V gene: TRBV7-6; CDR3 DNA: TGTGCCAGCAGCACTCCGGGGGGGAGCGACACCGGGGAGCTGTTTTTT; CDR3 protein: CASSTPGGSDTGELFF
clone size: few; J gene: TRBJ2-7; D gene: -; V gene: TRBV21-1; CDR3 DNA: TGTGCCAGCAGCGGCGAGGCCGTCTCATGCGACGAGCAGTACTTC; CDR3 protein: CASSGEAVSCDEQYF
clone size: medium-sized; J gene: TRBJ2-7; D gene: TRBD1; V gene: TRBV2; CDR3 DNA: TGTGCCAGCATTCTCCCCGACAGGGCTAACGACGAGCAGTACTTC; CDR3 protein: CASILPDRANDEQYF
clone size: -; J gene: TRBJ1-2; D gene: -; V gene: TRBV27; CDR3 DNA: TGTGCCAGCAGTTTCGGTACAGGGATTAGAGACTATGGCTACACCTTC; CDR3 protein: CASSFGTGIRDYGYTF
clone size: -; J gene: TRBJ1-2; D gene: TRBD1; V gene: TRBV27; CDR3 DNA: TGTGCCAGCAGTCTCGTTCAGGGGGCTGAAGGCTACACCTTC; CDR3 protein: CASSLVQGAEGYTF
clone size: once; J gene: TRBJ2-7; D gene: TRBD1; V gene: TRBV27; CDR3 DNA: TGTGCCAGCAGTCCAGGCGGGACAGGGAGCTACGAGCAGTACTTC; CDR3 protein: CASSPGGTGSYEQYF
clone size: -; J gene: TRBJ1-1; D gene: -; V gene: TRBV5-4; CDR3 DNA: TGTGCCAGCAGCCTCTTAGCGGTAACTATTACTGAAGCTTTCTTT; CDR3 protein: CASSLLAVTITEAFF
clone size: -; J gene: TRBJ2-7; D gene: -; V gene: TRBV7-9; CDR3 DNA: TGTGCCAGCAGCGGACGGGTCCGGGGGCAGTACTTC; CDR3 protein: CASSGRVRGQYF
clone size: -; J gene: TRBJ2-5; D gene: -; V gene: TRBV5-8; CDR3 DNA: TGTGCCAGCACCCCGTCGAGCTTCCAAGAGACCCAGTACTTC; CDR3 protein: CASTPSSFQETQYF
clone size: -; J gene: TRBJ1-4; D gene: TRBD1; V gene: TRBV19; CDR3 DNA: TGTGCCAGTAGCGTCCCAGGGGGCTGGTCTGAAAAACTGTTTTTT; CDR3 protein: CASSVPGGWSEKLFF